The sequence of this T cell receptor beta chain was determined in a study of OX40 agonist ivuxolimab in advanced cancers. About the research overall: One hepatocellular carcinoma and a couple of cutaneous melanoma patients partially responded. Study-wide findings and caveats: Expanded peripheral T cells had an undetermined antigen specificity. CD4+ and CD8+ blood T cells expanded clonally by week 6 at 0.1 to 3.0 mg/kg. Relatively little clonal expansion, among the lowest observed, appeared in partial responders at 0.1-3.0 mg/kg.

V lost 2 bases to trimming and J lost 6 bases; unmatched junction nucleotides: 4. This CDR3 spans 14 amino acids. Germline V gives CDR1 SGHRS, CDR2 YFSETQ. Clones were sequenced by immunoSEQ multiplex PCR, and TCRdb holds only the in-frame ones, with some missing. Altogether 43,000 or so clones are present, approximately 91% being singletons, with the ten largest covering less than 1.3%. About this clone: Its matching antigen is unknown.

This clonotype was obtained from an adult with an advanced solid tumor such as melanoma, head and neck, liver or kidney cancer. Material: CD4+ or CD8+ T cells sorted from blood, obtained in a trial of the OX40 agonist ivuxolimab. The rearrangement joins TRBV5-1 to TRBJ2-1; 8 bases are a match to TRBD2. The DNA for the CDR3 is TGCGCCAGCAGCTTACCGGGAGGGAGCAATGAGCAGTTCTTC. It is translated as CASSLPGGSNEQFF.